This TCR beta chain is from a study of blood T cell repertoires in COVID-19. The germline V and J ends were trimmed by 4 bases and 11 bases, with 14 bases remaining between them. Germline values: CDR1 MNHEY, CDR2 SVGAGI. This CDR3 spans 12 amino acids. The method was immunoSEQ multiplex PCR; TCRdb's version includes in-frame clones alone and lacks a portion of them. The table includes 180,000 or so clones, around 78% detected once. This clonotype originated in a woman aged 45-65 years who had recovered from COVID-19. V gene TRBV6-5 combines with J gene TRBJ1-1; D uncertain. The sequenced sample was PBMCs or T cells enriched from blood (not recorded which). The CDR3 reads CASSSSQREAFF. CDR3 coding DNA: TGTGCCAGCAGTTCGAGTCAAAGGGAGGCTTTCTTT.